This T cell receptor beta chain originates from a study of identical twins. Study-wide results and limits: Cord blood's abundant beta clonotypes had fewer insertions, unlike memory repertoires. The analysis was cross-sectional rather than longitudinal within donors.

V dropped 2 bases and J dropped 8; count of bases not matched to a gene: 8. Germline lookup yields CDR1 MNHEY and CDR2 SVGEGT. CDR3 size: 16 residues. To note about this clonotype: Antigen unknown.

In TCRdb, the 5' RACE reads were re-called with MiXCR into one record per CDR3 protein. This sample carries 450,000 or so distinct CDR3 sequences, about a fifth of them seen once, and the ten largest clones take 9.5% to 15%. Sequencing input: naive T cells sorted from blood. V usage is TRBV6-2 or TRBV6-3 and J usage is TRBJ2-1, with 11 bases identical to TRBD2. This sequence was found in a man aged 50 to 59 in good health. The CDR3 region has the DNA TGTGCCAGCAGTTACCTTAGCGGGAGGGCCCGGGATGAGCAGTTCTTC. Amino acid sequence: CASSYLSGRARDEQFF.